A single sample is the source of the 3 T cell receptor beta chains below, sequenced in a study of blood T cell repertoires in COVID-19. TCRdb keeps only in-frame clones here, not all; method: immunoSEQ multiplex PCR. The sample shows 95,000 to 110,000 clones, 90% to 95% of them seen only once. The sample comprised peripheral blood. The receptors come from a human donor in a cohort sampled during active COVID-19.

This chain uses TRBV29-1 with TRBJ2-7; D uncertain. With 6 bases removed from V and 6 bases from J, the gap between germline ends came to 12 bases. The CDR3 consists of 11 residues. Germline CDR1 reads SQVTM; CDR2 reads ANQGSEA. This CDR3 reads CSVRETPEQYF. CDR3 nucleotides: TGCAGCGTCCGTGAAACACCCGAGCAGTACTTC.

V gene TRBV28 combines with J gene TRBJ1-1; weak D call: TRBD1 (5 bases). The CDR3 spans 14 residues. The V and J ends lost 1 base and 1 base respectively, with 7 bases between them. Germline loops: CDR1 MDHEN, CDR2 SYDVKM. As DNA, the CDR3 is TGTGCCAGCAGTTTATTTACAGGGAACACTGAAGCTTTCTTT. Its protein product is CASSLFTGNTEAFF.

CDR3 in DNA: TGTGCCAGCAGCATGACAGAACGAGTCACTGAAGCTTTCTTT. Protein: CASSMTERVTEAFF. This chain links TRBV5-6 with TRBJ1-1, with D possibly TRBD1 on 5 matching bases. The germline CDR1 and CDR2 sequences are SGHDT and YYEEEE. V lost 4 bases and J 4 bases, leaving 14 bases between the germline ends. CDR3 length: 14 amino acids.